The 27 T cell receptor beta chains below come from one sample, sequenced in a study of response to subunit inactivated influenza vaccine. TCRdb re-analysed the RT-PCR reads in MiXCR, keeping a single row per CDR3 protein. The data contain under 500,000 distinct CDR3 sequences, over 9.5% of them seen just once; the ten biggest clones take up 10% to 15%. The sequencing here drew on PBMCs from blood, taken about 40 days after vaccination. Every receptor here comes from a middle-aged man who received an inactivated influenza vaccine.

The V call is TRBV28, the J call TRBJ2-4, with no clear D. CDR3 length equals 12 residues. The germline gives CDR1 MDHEN, CDR2 SYDVKM. Trimming removed 6 bases from V and 2 bases from J, with 5 bases in between. CDR3 residues: CASSRPKNIQYF. CDR3 nucleotide sequence: TGTGCCAGCAGCCGGCCCAAAAACATTCAGTACTTC.

This clonotype occurred many times. The rearrangement joins TRBV10-3 to TRBJ2-1; 7 positions agree with TRBD2. V lost 2 bases, J lost 5 bases, and 6 bases stayed unmatched. This CDR3 is 15 amino acids long. Per germline, CDR1 ENHRY and CDR2 SYGVKD. DNA of the CDR3: TGTGCCATCAGTGAGCAGCGGGACCATAACAATGAGCAGTTCTTC. This gives the protein CAISEQRDHNNEQFF.

This rearrangement joins TRBV4-1 to TRBJ2-3, with D perhaps matching TRBD2 (7 bases). CDR1 is MGHRA and CDR2 is YSYEKL in the germline V gene. The CDR3 runs 16 residues. Trimming removed 1 base at V and 5 bases at J, with 16 bases between. The DNA of the CDR3 is TGCGCCAGCAGCCAAGGATGGGGGGGGCCCGAAGATACGCAGTATTTT. Translating gives CASSQGWGGPEDTQYF.

This clonotype came up a few times. The chain uses TRBV4-1 and TRBJ1-4; 9 positions match TRBD1. V lost 2 bases to trimming and J lost 7 bases; unmatched junction nucleotides: 8. Germline-derived CDR1 and CDR2 are MGHRA and YSYEKL. There are 16 residues in the CDR3. The CDR3 region is CASSQWGGTGFEKLFF. The CDR3 region has the DNA TGCGCCAGCAGCCAATGGGGTGGGACAGGGTTTGAAAAACTGTTTTTT.

This clonotype was seen ten or more times. The chain combines TRBV24-1 with TRBJ2-5; tentatively, D is TRBD2 (5 bases). Per the germline V gene, CDR1 is KGHDR and CDR2 is SFDVKD. V gave up 5 bases and J gave up 7 bases, with 13 bases separating them. The CDR3 is 13 residues long. The CDR3 region is CATSAPGFGTQYF. Here the CDR3 DNA reads TGTGCCACCAGTGCGCCGGGGTTTGGGACCCAGTACTTC.

This clonotype was observed many times. V and J are TRBV4-3 and TRBJ2-3; D not resolved. Per germline, CDR1 LGHNA and CDR2 YSLEER. Trimming took off 5 bases at V and 2 bases at J, with 11 bases between the two ends. This CDR3 region has 14 residues. CDR3 in DNA: TGCGCCAGCAGCGAAGCCGCCCTCACAGATACGCAGTATTTT. It codes for CASSEAALTDTQYF.

V is TRBV4-3 and J is TRBJ1-2; tentative D call: TRBD1 (5 bases). V dropped 3 bases and J dropped 1 base, with 12 bases sitting between them. Germline V gene lookup returns CDR1 LGHNA and CDR2 YSLEER. CDR3 length: 15 residues. The DNA of the CDR3 is TGCGCCAGCAGCCAGCAGGGCGGAGGTAACTATGGCTACACCTTC. Translating it yields CASSQQGGGNYGYTF.

This clonotype turned up a few times. The J gene is TRBJ2-7, the V gene TRBV28; no reliable D call. The V and J ends lost 7 bases and 1 base respectively, with 20 bases between them. From germline, CDR1 is MDHEN and CDR2 SYDVKM. This CDR3 spans 16 amino acids. The CDR3 sequence is CASISLRDQGSYEQYF. In DNA, the CDR3 is TGTGCCAGCATCTCTTTAAGGGATCAAGGGTCCTACGAGCAGTACTTC.

The chain is built from TRBV5-1 and TRBJ1-1; 7 bases align to TRBD1. Germline values: CDR1 SGHRS, CDR2 YFSETQ. The CDR3 is made up of 14 amino acids. Trimming took 7 bases from V and 4 from J; bases not matched to a gene: 10. CDR3 in amino acids: CASYRQGGSTEAFF. The DNA for the CDR3 is TGCGCCAGCTATAGACAGGGCGGGAGCACTGAAGCTTTCTTT.

The sample holds a few counts of this clonotype. V is TRBV12-3 or TRBV12-4 and J is TRBJ1-1, with unresolved D. Between the trimmed V and J ends, which lost 6 bases and 4 bases, there was a span of 12 bases. This CDR3 is 13 amino acids long. The CDR3 coding sequence is TGTGCCAGCAGCCGCACATTGGGCACTGAAGCTTTCTTT. It is translated as CASSRTLGTEAFF.

The CDR3 DNA reads TGTGCCAGCAGTTTATCGCTAGGGAGGTCCTACGAGCAGTACTTC. Amino acids: CASSLSLGRSYEQYF. The gene calls are TRBV27 and TRBJ2-7, with D possibly being TRBD2 (6 bases). The CDR3 is 15 amino acids. Germline V gene lookup returns CDR1 MNHEY and CDR2 SMNVEV (reference sequence). The V gene lost 0 bases and the J gene lost 1 base, with 10 bases spanning the gap.

This clonotype was picked up a small number of times. V is TRBV20-1 and J is TRBJ2-7, with TRBD2 as a possible D gene (9 bases). V lost 5 bases and J 4 bases, leaving 24 bases between the germline ends. The germline gives CDR1 DFQATT, CDR2 SNEGSKA (reference sequence). The CDR3 length is 16 residues. The chain's CDR3 is CSAPGGPLAGGYEQYF. For the CDR3, the DNA is TGCAGTGCTCCAGGGGGCCCACTAGCGGGTGGGTACGAGCAGTACTTC.

The rearrangement joins TRBV3-1 to TRBJ1-4; D possibly corresponds to TRBD1 (5 bases). Germline loops: CDR1 LGHDT, CDR2 YNNKEL (reference sequence). V lost 4 bases, J lost 4 bases, and 10 bases lay in between. The CDR3 length is 14 residues. CDR3: CASSPGRNNEKLFF. The CDR3 nucleotides are TGTGCCAGCAGCCCGGGACGGAATAATGAAAAACTGTTTTTT.

This clonotype was seen a handful of times. The V gene is TRBV5-1, the J gene TRBJ2-7; D might be TRBD1 (6 bases). V was trimmed by 4 bases and J by 2 bases, leaving 16 bases between them. Germline V CDR1 and CDR2: SGHRS, YFSETQ. The CDR3 contains 15 residues. Written as DNA, the CDR3 is TGCGCCAGCAGCCGTCCTAAGGGGGACACCTACGAGCAGTACTTC. The encoded protein is CASSRPKGDTYEQYF.

This chain uses TRBV7-2 with TRBJ2-5; D not certain. V lost 1 base and J lost 5, with 8 bases in between. The CDR3 length is 13 residues. CDR1 and CDR2 (germline): SGHTA, FQGNSA. CDR3 sequence: CASSLVNMETQYF. The CDR3 DNA is TGTGCCAGCAGCTTAGTAAACATGGAGACCCAGTACTTC.

The V gene is TRBV7-9, the J gene TRBJ2-2; TRBD1 matches at 11 bases. Trimming removed 6 bases from V and 8 bases from J; junction bases left unmatched: 8. There are 15 residues in the CDR3. Germline V gives CDR1 SEHNR, CDR2 FQNEAQ (reference sequence). CDR3 coding DNA: TGTGCCAGCAGTCAAGGACAGGGGGCCGGTGGGGAGCTGTTTTTT. This sequence encodes CASSQGQGAGGELFF. Complete variable domain (other parts from reference TRBV7-9 and TRBJ2-2): DTGVSQNPRHKITKRGQNVTFRCDPISEHNRLYWYRQTLGQGPEFLTYFQNEAQLEKSRLLSDRFSAERPKGSFSTLEIQRTEQGDSAMYLCASSQGQGAGGELFFGEGSRLTVL.

This clonotype was found a few times. The V call is TRBV5-8, the J call TRBJ2-1; TRBD2 aligns across 9 bases. There are 15 residues in the CDR3. Germline CDR1 SGHTS, CDR2 YDEGEE. Trimming at V came to 3 bases and at J to 5 bases, leaving 6 bases not matched to a gene. The CDR3 nucleotides are TGTGCCAGCAGCTCGTTCGGACTAGCGAACAATGAGCAGTTCTTC. Translating gives CASSSFGLANNEQFF.

In the case of this clonotype: The junction departs from germline at one end; a sequencing error may be responsible. The V gene is TRBV5-1, the J gene TRBJ2-7, with D perhaps TRBD1 or TRBD2 (5 bases each). This CDR3 is 13 amino acids long. Germline assignment: CDR1 SGHRS and CDR2 YFSETQ. The CDR3 DNA reads TGCGACAGCAGCTTTGGGGGTGTAGACGAGCAGTACTTC. Translation: CDSSFGGVDEQYF.

The table lists this clonotype with a few counts. The rearrangement joins TRBV4-2 to TRBJ2-1, with D hard to call. Germline V CDR1 and CDR2: LGHNA, YNFKEQ. The CDR3 has 17 amino acids. Trimming pared 0 bases from V and 2 bases from J, leaving 14 bases between. The DNA for the CDR3 is TGTGCCAGCAGCCAAGATCTGGTCGGACGGACCTACAATGAGCAGTTCTTC. This codes for CASSQDLVGRTYNEQFF.

This chain links TRBV7-9 with TRBJ1-1; weak D call: TRBD1 (6 bases). The CDR3 runs 15 residues. Germline CDR1 SEHNR, CDR2 FQNEAQ (reference sequence). Trimming left V 6 bases short and J 1 base short, with 15 bases between. Written as DNA, the CDR3 is TGTGCCAGCAGGATAGGGGGGAGTTCGAACACTGAAGCTTTCTTT. Translation gives CASRIGGSSNTEAFF. The variable domain in full, completed from reference TRBV7-9 and TRBJ1-1, reads DTGVSQNPRHKITKRGQNVTFRCDPISEHNRLYWYRQTLGQGPEFLTYFQNEAQLEKSRLLSDRFSAERPKGSFSTLEIQRTEQGDSAMYLCASRIGGSSNTEAFFGQGTRLTVV.

This clonotype showed up just a few times. The gene calls are TRBV6-2 or TRBV6-3 and TRBJ2-7; maybe TRBD1 (5 bases). V gave up 5 bases and J gave up 7 bases, with 9 bases separating them. CDR1 and CDR2 from the germline V gene are MNHEY and SVGEGT. The CDR3 consists of 11 residues. Written as DNA, the CDR3 is TGTGCCAGCAGTCAGGACACTGAGCAGTACTTC. Encoded protein: CASSQDTEQYF.

This clonotype was observed many times. V gene TRBV20-1 combines with J gene TRBJ1-5, with D tentatively TRBD1 (6 bases). The CDR3 length is 15 residues. The V end was cut by 3 bases, the J end by 4 bases, with 16 bases between. Germline loops: CDR1 DFQATT, CDR2 SNEGSKA (reference sequence). The CDR3 DNA reads as TGCAGTGCTAGCAAATATGGACAGCTTAATCAGCCCCAGCATTTT. This encodes CSASKYGQLNQPQHF.

The CDR3 DNA sequence: TGTGCCAGCAGCCGACACCCGATAAACACAGATACGCAGTATTTT. As protein: CASSRHPINTDTQYF. The chain employs TRBV14 and TRBJ2-3; D not certain. The CDR3 runs to 15 residues. Trimming stripped 4 bases from V and 2 bases from J, with 13 bases between. Germline CDR1 reads SGHDN; CDR2 reads FVKESK.

The J gene is TRBJ2-5, the V gene TRBV20-1, with TRBD2 matching over 11 bases. CDR1 and CDR2 from the germline V gene are DFQATT and SNEGSKA (reference sequence). The CDR3 has 17 amino acids. V shed 2 bases, J shed 6 bases, and the junction held 14 bases outside the gene matches. CDR3 residues: CSARTSGRGATRKTQYF. The CDR3 DNA follows: TGCAGTGCTAGAACTAGCGGGAGAGGAGCGACTAGGAAGACCCAGTACTTC.

The gene calls are TRBV18 and TRBJ1-2, with D possibly TRBD1 on 5 matching bases. Trimming pared 4 bases from V and 0 bases from J, leaving 12 bases between. CDR3 length: 15 amino acids. CDR1 KGHSH and CDR2 LQKENI come from the germline V gene. CDR3: CASSRSTEANYGYTF. The CDR3 region has the DNA TGTGCCAGCTCACGGTCGACAGAAGCTAACTATGGCTACACCTTC. The full variable domain, completed using reference TRBV18 and TRBJ1-2, is NAGVMQNPRHLVRRRGQEARLRCSPMKGHSHVYWYRQLPEEGLKFMVYLQKENIIDESGMPKERFSAEFPKEGPSILRIQQVVRGDSAAYFCASSRSTEANYGYTFGSGTRLTVV.

The table lists this clonotype with a few counts. This chain joins TRBV11-2 and TRBJ2-7; TRBD2 might be the D (5 bases). This CDR3 contains 15 residues. Looked up from germline, CDR1 is SGHAT and CDR2 is FQNNGV. Trimming stripped 0 bases from V and 2 bases from J, with 11 bases between. CDR3 in amino acids: CASSLEASSTYEQYF. As DNA, the CDR3 is TGTGCCAGCAGCTTAGAGGCTAGCTCGACCTACGAGCAGTACTTC.

V is TRBV9 and J is TRBJ2-7; TRBD2 aligns across 8 bases. In germline, CDR1 is SGDLS, CDR2 YYNGEE. The trim removed 3 bases at V and 5 bases at J, leaving 10 bases unmatched. The CDR3 is 15 amino acids. DNA for the CDR3: TGTGCCAGCAGCGACCCGGGACTAGGTCTGGACGAGCAGTACTTC. It is translated as CASSDPGLGLDEQYF.